This TCR beta chain is from a study of shared clonotypes between healthy human individuals. About the study: Donor ages ranged 18 to 49 years: a couple of women, a few men. Notes on the study in general: Memory subsets generally showed lower estimated richness than naive subsets.

Replicate PCRs for sorted subsets used approximately 220 ng DNA; this equaled around 29,000 T cell genomes. Libraries were prepared by immunoSEQ multiplex PCR; TCRdb keeps only in-frame clonotypes and omits some of them. The sample yields some 2,000,000 clones, about 94% seen once. With regard to this clone: Its target is not known.

Germline CDR1 reads SGHRS; CDR2 reads YFSETQ. V was shortened by 4 bases and J by 4 bases, with 14 bases between the two germline ends. The CDR3 sequence is 14 residues long. The naive CD8 fraction comprised CD45RO-negative cells positively selected for CCR7 and excluded terminally differentiated effector memory CD45RA+ cells. The gene calls are TRBV5-1 and TRBJ1-1, with a weak D call TRBD1 (6 bases). The receptor was derived from a man aged 18 to 29 in good health. The specimen sequenced was naive CD8+ T cells sorted from blood. The CDR3, as DNA: TGCGCCAGCAGCCACACAGGGTGGGGCACTGAAGCTTTCTTT. Residues: CASSHTGWGTEAFF.